This T cell receptor (beta chain) was captured in a study of identical twins. This clonotype was counted ten times or more. Its matching antigen is unknown. Notes on the study in general: For monozygotic twins, models underestimated out-of-frame TCR alpha sharing.

TCRdb re-called the 5' RACE reads with MiXCR, one entry per CDR3 protein. Here the sample spans approximately 190,000 distinct CDR3 sequences, about a sixth being singletons. The CDR3 contains 14 residues. Germline CDR1 MNHEY, CDR2 SVGAGI. Germline trimming cut 2 bases from V and 5 bases from J; bases unmatched to any gene: 4. This same sample was also part of a study on T cells expressing NK-cell markers. That source reports: The study drew TCR beta repertoires from sorted CD3+CD56+NKG2C+, CD3+CD56+NKG2C- and CD3+CD56-NKG2C+ T cells. The study sequenced eight donors, seven HCMV-seropositive and one seronegative.

The TCR sequence derives from a woman aged 18-30 years in good health. This chain joins TRBV6-5 and TRBJ2-7; 9 nucleotides match TRBD2. Sequenced sample: CD8+ T cells sorted from blood. The CDR3 sequence is CASSYGAGGDEQYF. CDR3 DNA sequence: TGTGCCAGCAGTTACGGAGCGGGAGGAGACGAGCAGTACTTC.